This T cell receptor (beta chain) was identified during a study of radiotherapy plus CTLA-4 blockade in lung cancer. Measured with immunoSEQ multiplex PCR; TCRdb has only the in-frame clones, and not every one. The sample includes 34,000 or so clones, around 75% of them seen just once. CDR1 and CDR2 (germline): LGHNA, YSLEER. This CDR3 spans 18 amino acids. V was shortened by 0 bases and J by 1 base, with 18 bases between the two germline ends. The source material was peripheral blood, sampled from a patient treated with radiotherapy plus ipilimumab. The rearrangement links TRBV4-3 to TRBJ1-2, with TRBD1 as a possible D gene (5 bases). The TCR comes from a human donor with non-small cell lung cancer that progressed on radiotherapy plus ipilimumab. The CDR3 loop is CASSQDPLQGPHNYGYTF. CDR3 DNA: TGCGCCAGCAGCCAAGACCCCCTGCAGGGCCCCCATAACTATGGCTACACCTTC.